Below, 5 T cell receptor beta chains from the same sample are listed, as sequenced in a study of blood T cell repertoires in COVID-19. Sequencing used immunoSEQ multiplex PCR; TCRdb keeps in-frame clones, though not all of them. The sample shows some 19,000 clones, about 88% of them seen only once. Sequences were obtained from peripheral blood. All receptors come from a man between 65 and 85 years old with acute or convalescent COVID-19.

V usage is TRBV10-3 and J usage is TRBJ1-5; weak D call: TRBD1 (5 bases). This CDR3 is 16 amino acids long. Between the trimmed V and J ends, which lost 0 bases and 2 bases, there was a span of 11 bases. Germline-derived CDR1 and CDR2 are ENHRY and SYGVKD. The CDR3 nucleotides read TGTGCCATCAGTGAGTCGCAGCAGGGTGGCAATCAGCCCCAGCATTTT. It translates to CAISESQQGGNQPQHF.

This clone was seen just once. This chain connects TRBV27 to TRBJ1-5; D ambiguous. V was pared by 4 bases and J by 7 bases, with 8 bases between. The germline V gene has CDR1 MNHEY and CDR2 SMNVEV (reference sequence). The CDR3 loop spans 12 amino acids. CDR3 nucleotide sequence: TGTGCCAGCAGTTCAGGAGGACAGCCCCAGCATTTT. This sequence encodes CASSSGGQPQHF.

This clone was picked up a small number of times. The chain recombines TRBV7-9 with TRBJ2-1, with D uncertain. V gave up 5 bases and J gave up 3 bases, with 5 bases separating them. Germline lookup yields CDR1 SEHNR and CDR2 FQNEAQ (reference sequence). CDR3 length: 12 residues. In DNA, the CDR3 is TGTGCCAGCAGCATGTACTACAATGAGCAGTTCTTC. It translates to CASSMYYNEQFF. The whole variable domain, remainder taken from reference TRBV7-9 and TRBJ2-1, is DTGVSQNPRHKITKRGQNVTFRCDPISEHNRLYWYRQTLGQGPEFLTYFQNEAQLEKSRLLSDRFSAERPKGSFSTLEIQRTEQGDSAMYLCASSMYYNEQFFGPGTRLTVL.

The chain combines TRBV11-3 with TRBJ1-1, with D tentatively TRBD1 (5 bases). The V end was cut by 4 bases, the J end by 2 bases, with 8 bases between. The V gene's germline CDR1 is SGHNT and CDR2 YENEEA. The CDR3 sequence is 13 residues long. The chain's CDR3 is CASSSRTNTEAFF. The CDR3 coding sequence is TGTGCCAGCAGCTCAAGGACAAACACTGAAGCTTTCTTT.

CDR3 region: CASSIQDGTYEQYF. CDR3 bases: TGTGCCAGCAGCATTCAGGACGGGACCTACGAGCAGTACTTC. The chain employs TRBV5-4 and TRBJ2-7; D is possibly TRBD2 (5 bases). Germline CDR1 reads SGHNT; CDR2 reads YYREEE (reference sequence). Trimming pared 4 bases from V and 2 bases from J, leaving 13 bases between. The CDR3 consists of 14 residues.